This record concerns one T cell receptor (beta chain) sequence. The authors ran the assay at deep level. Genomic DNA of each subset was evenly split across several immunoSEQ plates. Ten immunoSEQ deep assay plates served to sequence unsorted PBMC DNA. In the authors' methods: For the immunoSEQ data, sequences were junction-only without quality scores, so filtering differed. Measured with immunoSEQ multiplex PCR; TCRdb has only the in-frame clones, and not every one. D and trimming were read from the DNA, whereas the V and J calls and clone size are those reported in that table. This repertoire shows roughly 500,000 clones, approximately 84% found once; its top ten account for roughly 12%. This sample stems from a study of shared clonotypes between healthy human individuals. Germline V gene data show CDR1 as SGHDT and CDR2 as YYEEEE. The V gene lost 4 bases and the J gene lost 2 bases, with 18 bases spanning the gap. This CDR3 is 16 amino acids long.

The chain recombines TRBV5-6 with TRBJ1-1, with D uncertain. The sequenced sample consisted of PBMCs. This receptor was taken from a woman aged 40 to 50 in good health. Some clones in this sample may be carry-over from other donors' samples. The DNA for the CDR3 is TGTGCCAGCAGCCCGGCATCGGGCAGGAGCAACACTGAAGCTTTCTTT. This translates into CASSPASGRSNTEAFF.